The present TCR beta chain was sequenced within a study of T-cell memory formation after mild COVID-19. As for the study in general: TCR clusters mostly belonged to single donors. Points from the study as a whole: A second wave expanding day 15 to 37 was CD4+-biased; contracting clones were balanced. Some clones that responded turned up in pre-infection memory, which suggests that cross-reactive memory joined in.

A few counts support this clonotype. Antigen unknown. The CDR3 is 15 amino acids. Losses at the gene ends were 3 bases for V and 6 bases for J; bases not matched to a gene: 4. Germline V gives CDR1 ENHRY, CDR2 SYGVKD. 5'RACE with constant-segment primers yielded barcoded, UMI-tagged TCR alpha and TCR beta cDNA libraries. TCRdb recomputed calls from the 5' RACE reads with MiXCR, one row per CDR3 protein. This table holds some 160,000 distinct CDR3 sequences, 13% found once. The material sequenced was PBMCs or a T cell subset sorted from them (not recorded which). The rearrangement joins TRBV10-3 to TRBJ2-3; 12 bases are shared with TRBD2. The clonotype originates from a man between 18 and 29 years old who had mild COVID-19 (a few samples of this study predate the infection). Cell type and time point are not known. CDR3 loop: CAISELAGGGDTQYF. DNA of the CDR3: TGTGCCATCAGTGAACTAGCGGGGGGCGGGGATACGCAGTATTTT.